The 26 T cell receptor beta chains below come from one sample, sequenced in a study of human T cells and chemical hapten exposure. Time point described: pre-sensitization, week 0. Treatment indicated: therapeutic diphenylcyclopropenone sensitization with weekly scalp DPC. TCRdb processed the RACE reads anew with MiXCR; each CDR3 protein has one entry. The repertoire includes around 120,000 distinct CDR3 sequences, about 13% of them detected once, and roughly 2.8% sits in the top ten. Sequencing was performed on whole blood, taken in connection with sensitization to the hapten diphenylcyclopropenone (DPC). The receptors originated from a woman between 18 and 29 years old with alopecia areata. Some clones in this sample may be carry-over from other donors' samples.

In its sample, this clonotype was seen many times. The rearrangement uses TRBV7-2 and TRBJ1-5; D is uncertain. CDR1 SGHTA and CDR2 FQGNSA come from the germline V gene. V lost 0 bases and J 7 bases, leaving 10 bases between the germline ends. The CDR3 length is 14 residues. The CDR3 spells CASSLALRAQPQHF. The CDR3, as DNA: TGTGCCAGCAGCTTAGCACTCCGAGCCCAGCCCCAGCATTTT.

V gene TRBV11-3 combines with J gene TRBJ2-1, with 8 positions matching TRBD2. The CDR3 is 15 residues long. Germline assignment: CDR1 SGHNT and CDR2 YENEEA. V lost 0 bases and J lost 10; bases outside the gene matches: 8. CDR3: CASSLDTGLAGEQFF. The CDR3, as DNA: TGTGCCAGCAGCTTAGATACTGGACTAGCTGGCGAGCAGTTCTTC.

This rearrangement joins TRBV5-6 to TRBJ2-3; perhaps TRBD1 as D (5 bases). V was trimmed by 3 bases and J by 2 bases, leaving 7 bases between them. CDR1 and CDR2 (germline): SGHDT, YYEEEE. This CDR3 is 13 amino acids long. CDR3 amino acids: CASSSDITDTQYF. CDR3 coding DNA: TGTGCCAGCAGCTCGGACATCACAGATACGCAGTATTTT.

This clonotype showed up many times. CDR3 loop: CASSSGELATGELFF. The CDR3 coding sequence is TGTGCCAGCAGTTCAGGGGAGCTTGCCACCGGGGAGCTGTTTTTT. The gene calls are TRBV12-3 or TRBV12-4 and TRBJ2-2, with D possibly matching TRBD1 (6 bases). The CDR3 is made up of 15 amino acids. Deletions cut 4 bases from V and 4 bases from J, with 13 bases between.

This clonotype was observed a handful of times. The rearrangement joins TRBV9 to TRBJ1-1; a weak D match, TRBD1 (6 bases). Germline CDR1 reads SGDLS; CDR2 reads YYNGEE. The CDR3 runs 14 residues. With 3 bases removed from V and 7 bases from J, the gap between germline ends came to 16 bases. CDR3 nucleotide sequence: TGTGCCAGCAGCGCCATTAACAGGGAGAATGAAGCTTTCTTT. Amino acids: CASSAINRENEAFF. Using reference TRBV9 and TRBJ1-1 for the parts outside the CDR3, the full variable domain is DSGVTQTPKHLITATGQRVTLRCSPRSGDLSVYWYQQSLDQGLQFLIQYYNGEERAKGNILERFSAQQFPDLHSELNLSSLELGDSALYFCASSAINRENEAFFGQGTRLTVV.

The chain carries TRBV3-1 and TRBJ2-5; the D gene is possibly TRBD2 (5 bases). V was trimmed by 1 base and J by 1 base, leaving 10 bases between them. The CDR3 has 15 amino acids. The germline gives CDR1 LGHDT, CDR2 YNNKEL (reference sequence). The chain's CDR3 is CASSQVLRVQETQYF. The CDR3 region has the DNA TGTGCCAGCAGCCAAGTATTGAGGGTCCAAGAGACCCAGTACTTC.

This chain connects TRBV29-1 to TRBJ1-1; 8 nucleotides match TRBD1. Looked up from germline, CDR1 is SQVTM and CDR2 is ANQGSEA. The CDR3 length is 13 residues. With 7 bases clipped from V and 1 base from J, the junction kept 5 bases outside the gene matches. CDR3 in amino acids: CSAQQGENTEAFF. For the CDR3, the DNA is TGCAGCGCTCAACAGGGGGAGAACACTGAAGCTTTCTTT.

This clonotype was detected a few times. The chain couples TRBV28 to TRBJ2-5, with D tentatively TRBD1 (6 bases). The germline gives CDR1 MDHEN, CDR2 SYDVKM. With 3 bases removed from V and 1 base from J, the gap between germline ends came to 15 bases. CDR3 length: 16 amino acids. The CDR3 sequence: CASSFPLGAVQETQYF. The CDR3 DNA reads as TGTGCCAGCAGTTTCCCCCTGGGGGCAGTCCAAGAGACCCAGTACTTC.

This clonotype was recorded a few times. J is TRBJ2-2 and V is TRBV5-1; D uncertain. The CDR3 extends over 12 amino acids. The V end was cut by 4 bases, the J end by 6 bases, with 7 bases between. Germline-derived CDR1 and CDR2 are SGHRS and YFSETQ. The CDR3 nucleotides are TGCGCCAGCAGCCCCCCCCCCGGGGAGCTGTTTTTT. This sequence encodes CASSPPPGELFF. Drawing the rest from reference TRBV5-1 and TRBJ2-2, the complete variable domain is KAGVTQTPRYLIKTRGQQVTLSCSPISGHRSVSWYQQTPGQGLQFLFEYFSETQRNKGNFPGRFSGRQFSNSRSEMNVSTLELGDSALYLCASSPPPGELFFGEGSRLTVL.

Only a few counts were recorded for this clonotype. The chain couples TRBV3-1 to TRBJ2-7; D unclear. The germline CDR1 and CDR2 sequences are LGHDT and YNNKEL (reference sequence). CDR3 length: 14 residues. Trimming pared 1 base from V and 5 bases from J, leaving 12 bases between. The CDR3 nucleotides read TGTGCCAGCAGCCAAGTGTACGGTACCGACGAGCAGTACTTC. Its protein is CASSQVYGTDEQYF.

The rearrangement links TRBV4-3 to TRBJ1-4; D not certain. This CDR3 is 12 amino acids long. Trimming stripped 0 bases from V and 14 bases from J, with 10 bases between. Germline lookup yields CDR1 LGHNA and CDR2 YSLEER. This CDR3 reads CASSQEGGRLFF. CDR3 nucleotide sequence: TGCGCCAGCAGCCAAGAAGGTGGTAGGCTGTTTTTT.

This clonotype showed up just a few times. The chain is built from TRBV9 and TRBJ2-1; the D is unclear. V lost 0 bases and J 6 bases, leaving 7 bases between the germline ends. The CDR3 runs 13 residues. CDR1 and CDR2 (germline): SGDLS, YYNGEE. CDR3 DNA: TGTGCCAGCAGCGTAGACAGCCTCAATGAGCAGTTCTTC. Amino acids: CASSVDSLNEQFF.

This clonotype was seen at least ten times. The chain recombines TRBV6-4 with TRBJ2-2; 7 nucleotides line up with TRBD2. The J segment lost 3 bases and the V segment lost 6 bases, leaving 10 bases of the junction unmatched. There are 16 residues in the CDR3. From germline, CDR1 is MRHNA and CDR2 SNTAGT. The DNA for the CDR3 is TGTGCCAGCAGCCCCGGAGCGGGACGAGACACCGGGGAGCTGTTTTTT. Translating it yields CASSPGAGRDTGELFF.

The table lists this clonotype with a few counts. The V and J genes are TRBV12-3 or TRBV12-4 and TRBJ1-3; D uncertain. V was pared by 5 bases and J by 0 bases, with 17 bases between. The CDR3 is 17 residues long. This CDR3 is CASSPLPREPSGNTIYF. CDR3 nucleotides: TGTGCCAGCAGTCCCCTCCCTAGGGAACCCTCTGGAAACACCATATATTTT.

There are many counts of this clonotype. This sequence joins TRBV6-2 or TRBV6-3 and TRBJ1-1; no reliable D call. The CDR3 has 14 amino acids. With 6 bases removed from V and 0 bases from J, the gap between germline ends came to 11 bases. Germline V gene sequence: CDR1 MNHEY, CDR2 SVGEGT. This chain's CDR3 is CASSLISMNTEAFF. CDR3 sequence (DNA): TGTGCCAGCAGCCTAATCAGCATGAACACTGAAGCTTTCTTT.

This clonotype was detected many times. CDR3 sequence (DNA): TGTGCCAGCATTCGACAGGGTGCAACTAATGAAAAACTGTTTTTT. Protein product: CASIRQGATNEKLFF. This rearrangement joins TRBV6-6 to TRBJ1-4, with TRBD1 identical over 7 bases. The V segment lost 7 bases and the J segment 0 bases; nucleotides outside the gene matches: 5. The CDR3 consists of 15 residues. Germline V gives CDR1 MNHNY, CDR2 SVGAGI (reference sequence).

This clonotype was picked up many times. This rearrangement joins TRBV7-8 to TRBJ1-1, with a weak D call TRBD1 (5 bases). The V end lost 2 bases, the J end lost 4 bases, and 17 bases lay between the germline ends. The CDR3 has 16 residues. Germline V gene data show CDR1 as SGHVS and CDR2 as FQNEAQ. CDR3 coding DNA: TGTGCCAGCAGCTTATATCAGGGCCCCGGAGGCACTGAAGCTTTCTTT. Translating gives CASSLYQGPGGTEAFF.

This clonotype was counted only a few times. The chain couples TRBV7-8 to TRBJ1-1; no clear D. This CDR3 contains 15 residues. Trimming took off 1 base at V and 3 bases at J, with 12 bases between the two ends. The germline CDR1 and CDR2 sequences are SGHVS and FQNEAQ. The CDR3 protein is CASSLEGRIDTEAFF. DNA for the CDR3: TGTGCCAGCAGCTTAGAGGGCAGAATCGACACTGAAGCTTTCTTT.

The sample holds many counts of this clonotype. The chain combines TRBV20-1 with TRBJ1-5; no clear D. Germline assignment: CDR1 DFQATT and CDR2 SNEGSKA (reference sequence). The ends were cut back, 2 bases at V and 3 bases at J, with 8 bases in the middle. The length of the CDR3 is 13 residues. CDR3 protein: CSARISDNQPQHF. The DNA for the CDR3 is TGCAGTGCTAGAATATCGGACAATCAGCCCCAGCATTTT.

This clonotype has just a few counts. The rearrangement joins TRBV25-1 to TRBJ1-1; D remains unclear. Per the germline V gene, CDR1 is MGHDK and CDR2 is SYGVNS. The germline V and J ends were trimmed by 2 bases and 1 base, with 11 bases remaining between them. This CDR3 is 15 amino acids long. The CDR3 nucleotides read TGTGCCAGCAGTGAAGCCTCGTTTTGGAACACTGAAGCTTTCTTT. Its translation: CASSEASFWNTEAFF.

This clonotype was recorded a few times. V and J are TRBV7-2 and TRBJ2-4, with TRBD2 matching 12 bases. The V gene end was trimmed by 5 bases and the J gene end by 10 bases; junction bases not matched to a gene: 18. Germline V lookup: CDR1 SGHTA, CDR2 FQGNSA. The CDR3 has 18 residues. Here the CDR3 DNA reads TGTGCCAGCAGCCTAAGGACTAGCGGGGTAATCTTCCCGGCTATTCAGTACTTC. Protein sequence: CASSLRTSGVIFPAIQYF. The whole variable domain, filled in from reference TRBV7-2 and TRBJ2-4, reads GAGVSQSPSNKVTEKGKDVELRCDPISGHTALYWYRQSLGQGLEFLIYFQGNSAPDKSGLPSDRFSAERTGGSVSTLTIQRTQQEDSAVYLCASSLRTSGVIFPAIQYFGAGTRLSVL.

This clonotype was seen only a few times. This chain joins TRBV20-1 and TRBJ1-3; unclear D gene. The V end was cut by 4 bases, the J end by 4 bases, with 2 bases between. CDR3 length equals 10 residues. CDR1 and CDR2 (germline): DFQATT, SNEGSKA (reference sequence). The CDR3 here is CSAIGNTIYF. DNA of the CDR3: TGCAGTGCTATCGGAAACACCATATATTTT.

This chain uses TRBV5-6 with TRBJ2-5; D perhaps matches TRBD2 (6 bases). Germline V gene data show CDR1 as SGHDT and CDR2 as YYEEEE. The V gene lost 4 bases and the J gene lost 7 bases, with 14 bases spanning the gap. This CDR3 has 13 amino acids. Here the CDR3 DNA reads TGTGCCAGCAGCGCGGGACCTCCCGGGACCCAGTACTTC. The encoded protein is CASSAGPPGTQYF.

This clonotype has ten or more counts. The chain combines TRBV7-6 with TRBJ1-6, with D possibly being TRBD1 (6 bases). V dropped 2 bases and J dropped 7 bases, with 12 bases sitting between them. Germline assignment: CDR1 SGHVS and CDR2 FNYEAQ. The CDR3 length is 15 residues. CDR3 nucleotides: TGTGCCAGCAGCTTAATTGCTCAGGGGAATTCACCCCTCCACTTT. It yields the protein CASSLIAQGNSPLHF.

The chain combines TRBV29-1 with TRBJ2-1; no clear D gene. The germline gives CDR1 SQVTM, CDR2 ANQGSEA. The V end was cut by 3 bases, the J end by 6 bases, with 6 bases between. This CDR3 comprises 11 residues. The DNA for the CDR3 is TGCAGCGTTGACGAACTCAATGAGCAGTTCTTC. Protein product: CSVDELNEQFF.

CDR3 bases: TGTGCCAGCAGCTTAGGACAGGGGTGGGCACCCCTCCACTTT. Translation gives CASSLGQGWAPLHF. The J gene is TRBJ1-6, the V gene TRBV7-8, with 8 bases matching TRBD1. The J segment lost 11 bases and the V segment lost 1 base, leaving 4 bases of the junction unmatched. Germline CDR1 SGHVS, CDR2 FQNEAQ. This CDR3 is 14 amino acids long.